These T cell receptor beta chains were read from a single sample in a study of glioma-infiltrating T cells. Via MiXCR, TCRdb re-called the multiplex PCR reads, giving one row per CDR3 protein. This repertoire shows under 150,000 distinct CDR3 sequences, 20% to 25% found once; its top ten account for roughly 29%. The specimen sequenced was glioma tissue, nonneoplastic brain tissue, or PBMCs (not recorded which). The receptors stem from a human donor with low-grade glioma or glioblastoma, undergoing nonglioma brain surgery, or in good health (not recorded which). Each CDR3 is given with its conserved first and last residue. Fields, in order: V gene, J gene, CDR3 protein.

TRBV15	TRBJ2-2	CATSRDFVYTGELFF
TRBV20-1	TRBJ2-1	CSADERGYNEQFF
TRBV6-4	TRBJ2-3	CASSERGWDTQYF
TRBV7-2	TRBJ2-2	CASSPPAGEAGELFF
TRBV5-1	TRBJ2-1	CASSLGQGYNEQFF
TRBV7-9	TRBJ1-3	CASSFESSGNTIYF
TRBV12-3/TRBV12-4	TRBJ1-2	CASSYSAGSNYGYTF
TRBV15	TRBJ1-1	CATSRGPNTEAFF
TRBV28	TRBJ1-6	CASSSSRTANSPLHF
TRBV7-2	TRBJ2-3	CASSTGPGRADTQYF
TRBV19	TRBJ1-1	CASSIDLYGRADQNTEAFF
TRBV28	TRBJ1-1	CASRGPWGTEAFF
TRBV12-3/TRBV12-4	TRBJ1-5	CASRKESGAQHF
TRBV29-1	TRBJ1-2	CRYDRADNYGYTF
TRBV25-1	TRBJ2-2	CASSEVSELFF
TRBV30	TRBJ1-2	CAWSPGQGNYGYTF
TRBV6-1	TRBJ2-1	CASSAGRGEQFF
TRBV3-1	TRBJ1-5	CASSQADRGNQPQHF
TRBV6-1	TRBJ2-3	CASRLRGGTDTQYF
TRBV4-1	TRBJ2-5	CASTRGQSGGPETQYF
TRBV20-1	TRBJ2-5	CSASDLWGQETQYF
TRBV28	TRBJ1-5	CASSVNGQPQHF
TRBV4-2	TRBJ2-1	CASSQALNGGMDNEQFF
TRBV20-1	TRBJ1-1	CSAGLTGGEAFF
TRBV13	TRBJ2-3	CASSWGQGSSTDTQYF
TRBV20-1	TRBJ2-3	CSARDPGADTRTDTQYF
TRBV7-2	TRBJ1-1	CASTYSGTRIEAFF
TRBV28	TRBJ1-4	CASSLQIGYEKLFF
TRBV19	TRBJ1-3	CASSSSTSRLSGNTIYF
TRBV4-1	TRBJ1-1	CASSQERNTEAFF
TRBV20-1	TRBJ1-1	CSANVGSQAFF
TRBV27	TRBJ2-5	CASSVSDGTETQYF
TRBV20-1	TRBJ1-2	CSARDAGREVGYTF
TRBV6-6	TRBJ1-6	CASSYSTGGSSPLHF
TRBV4-2	TRBJ2-1	CASSQQLAGGLDEQFF